A selection of T cell receptor beta chains follows, all from one sample in a study of T cell responses to AZD1222 COVID-19 vaccine. Sequenced by immunoSEQ multiplex PCR; TCRdb stores in-frame clones only, minus some. The profile shows 100,000 to 120,000 clones, roughly 90% of them singletons. The sample here was peripheral blood, taken 28 days after the second AZD1222 dose. These receptors were taken from an adult who received the AZD1222 COVID-19 vaccine. CDR3s include the opening cysteine and the closing phenylalanine or tryptophan. D genes are given only for firm matches. Expanded clones get a size class; other rows say once, few or many, or leave the size out.

J	V	D	size	DNA	CDR3
TRBJ1-5	TRBV7-8	-	-	TGTGCCAGCAGCCCTGGACAGCCCAATCAGCCCCAGCATTTT	CASSPGQPNQPQHF
TRBJ1-4	TRBV10-2	-	-	TGCGCCAGCAGTGAGTCTGGGGGTAAGGATGAAAAACTGTTTTTT	CASSESGGKDEKLFF
TRBJ2-3	TRBV9	-	-	TGTGCCAGCAGCGTAGGGGGACGAGGGGTAGATACGCAGTATTTT	CASSVGGRGVDTQYF
TRBJ1-2	TRBV6-5	-	-	TGTGCCAGCAGCAGGACAACAAACTATGGCTACACCTTC	CASSRTTNYGYTF
TRBJ2-3	TRBV4-3	-	-	TGCGCCAGCAGCCAAGATCTGCGGGCGAACACAGATACGCAGTATTTT	CASSQDLRANTDTQYF
TRBJ2-3	TRBV7-2	-	-	TGTGCCAGCAGCACATTGTCTAGCACAGATACGCAGTATTTT	CASSTLSSTDTQYF
TRBJ1-2	TRBV9	-	-	TGTGCCAGCAGCGTAGAAGAGGGCGACTATGGCTACACCTTC	CASSVEEGDYGYTF
TRBJ1-2	TRBV6-2/TRBV6-3	-	-	TGTGCCAGCAGTCGGGACGGACGGCAGTATGGCTACACCTTC	CASSRDGRQYGYTF
TRBJ2-4	TRBV6-2/TRBV6-3	TRBD1	-	TGTGCCAGCAGTTACTCGTGGGACAGGGGGGTGGACATTCAGTACTTC	CASSYSWDRGVDIQYF
TRBJ1-2	TRBV25-1	-	-	TGTGCCAGCAGTGAGAACAGTTATGGCTACACCTTC	CASSENSYGYTF
TRBJ1-4	TRBV28	-	-	TGTGCCAGCAGTTTGCGGGAAAAACTGTTTTTT	CASSLREKLFF
TRBJ2-5	TRBV6-2/TRBV6-3	TRBD2	-	TGTGCCAGCAGTCAGGGACTAGCGGACCAAGAGACCCAGTACTTC	CASSQGLADQETQYF
TRBJ2-7	TRBV7-2	TRBD2	once	TGTGCCAGCACCGCAGCGGGGGGGAACTCCTACGAGCAGTACTTC	CASTAAGGNSYEQYF
TRBJ1-4	TRBV7-2	TRBD1	-	TGTGCCAGCAGCTGGGGAATAACAGGGGGCGGTCGGAGTCCTGAAAAACTGTTTTTT	CASSWGITGGGRSPEKLFF
TRBJ1-1	TRBV10-2	TRBD1	-	TGCGCCAGCAGAAAGGACAGGTCCACTGAAGCTTTCTTT	CASRKDRSTEAFF
TRBJ1-2	TRBV5-4	-	-	TGTGCCAGCAGCCTTGGCGCGGGGAAACCTAACACCTTC	CASSLGAGKPNTF
TRBJ2-1	TRBV5-4	TRBD2	-	TGTGCCAGCAGCATTGGGACTAGCGGGGGGGCGCTCAATGAGCAGTTCTTC	CASSIGTSGGALNEQFF
TRBJ1-2	TRBV4-1	-	-	TGCGCCAGCAGCCAGGATCCAGACAGTCGAGGCTACACCTTC	CASSQDPDSRGYTF
TRBJ2-7	TRBV3-1/TRBV3-2	-	-	TGTGCCAGCAGCCAATTTTTCCCTAGCTCCTACGAGCAGTACTTC	CASSQFFPSSYEQYF
TRBJ2-7	TRBV2	-	-	TGTGCCAGCAATGGGTATAGGGAAGCCTACGAGCAGTACTTC	CASNGYREAYEQYF
TRBJ2-2	TRBV19	-	once	TGTGCCAGTAGTATAGGTGGGGTTACCGGGGAGCTGTTTTTT	CASSIGGVTGELFF
TRBJ2-7	TRBV27	-	-	TGTGCCAGCAGTTCGCGGACTATCAACCCAGGAGGCGAGCAGTACTTC	CASSSRTINPGGEQYF
TRBJ2-3	TRBV7-2	TRBD2	-	TGTGCCAGCAGCTTAGTAACCGGGGGGAGCACAGATACGCAGTATTTT	CASSLVTGGSTDTQYF
TRBJ2-3	TRBV11-2	TRBD2	once	TGTGCCAGCACCGTCAACCTAGCGGGGGGCGGAGGGGGTACGCAGTATTTT	CASTVNLAGGGGGTQYF
TRBJ2-1	TRBV28	-	-	TGTGCCAGCAGTTTGCCCCCAGGGGCGGGGGTCAATGAGCAGTTCTTC	CASSLPPGAGVNEQFF
TRBJ1-1	TRBV12-3/TRBV12-4	-	-	TGTGCCAGCAGTGAACGGGCTGAAGCTTTCTTT	CASSERAEAFF
TRBJ1-1	TRBV19	-	-	TGTGCCAGTAGTCGTGCGGGGATCACTGAAGCTTTCTTT	CASSRAGITEAFF
TRBJ1-4	TRBV18	-	-	TGTGCCAGCTCACCGATCGTGCAGTCTAATGAAAAACTGTTTTTT	CASSPIVQSNEKLFF
TRBJ2-2	TRBV7-8	-	-	TGTGCCAGCAGCCGTAACACCGGGGAGCTGTTTTTT	CASSRNTGELFF
TRBJ1-1	TRBV19	-	-	TGTGCCAGTAGTATTCGGCAGGGTGGTGGGAGCACTGAAGCTTTCTTT	CASSIRQGGGSTEAFF
TRBJ2-7	TRBV6-5	-	-	TGTGCCAGCAGTTTAAGTAGGGAGAGGAACGAGCAGTACTTC	CASSLSRERNEQYF
TRBJ1-1	TRBV6-5	-	-	TGTGCCAGCAGTCCGAGCAGACTTGAAGCTTTCTTT	CASSPSRLEAFF
TRBJ1-1	TRBV11-2	-	-	TGTGCCAGCAGCTTAGGTCGGTCTGTGAGCCTGAACACTGAAGCTTTCTTT	CASSLGRSVSLNTEAFF
TRBJ1-2	TRBV7-9	-	once	TGTGCCAGCAGCTTACTATCGCGCTATGGCTACACCTTC	CASSLLSRYGYTF
TRBJ2-2	TRBV11-3	TRBD2	-	TGTGCCAGCAGCTTAGATCCTAGCGGGGGGGCAGCCGGGGAGCTGTTTTTT	CASSLDPSGGAAGELFF
TRBJ2-1	TRBV7-9	-	-	TGTGCCAGCAGCGGGCGGCCTAGCCTCAATGAGCAGTTCTTC	CASSGRPSLNEQFF
TRBJ1-6	TRBV3-1/TRBV3-2	TRBD1	-	TGTGCCAGCAGCCAGGGGGACAGGGGGAATTCACCCCTCCACTTT	CASSQGDRGNSPLHF